Shown below are 19 T cell receptor beta chains from a single sample sequenced in a study of cytomegalovirus exposure and HLA in healthy donors. The PCR employed 60 Vbeta primers together with 13 Jbeta primers. Libraries were prepared by immunoSEQ multiplex PCR; TCRdb keeps only in-frame clonotypes and omits some of them. The profile shows 85,000 to 130,000 clones, roughly 77% of them singletons. The sample comprised PBMCs. The receptors here all came from a man aged 35-49 years in good health and CMV-seronegative.

The chain combines TRBV10-1 with TRBJ2-5; a possible D gene is TRBD1 (5 bases). Trimming pared 4 bases from V and 7 bases from J, leaving 16 bases between. There are 14 residues in the CDR3. Germline V gives CDR1 WNHNN, CDR2 SYGVQD (reference sequence). The CDR3 region is CASSVITVQGTQYF. The CDR3 region has the DNA TGCGCCAGCAGTGTCATAACAGTTCAGGGGACCCAGTACTTC.

V usage is TRBV18 and J usage is TRBJ1-1; the D gene is possibly TRBD1 (6 bases). Germline V gene data show CDR1 as KGHSH and CDR2 as LQKENI. V was cut by 6 bases and J by 4 bases, with 12 bases left in between. The CDR3 runs 13 residues. Here the CDR3 reads CASSLSDSTEAFF. The DNA of the CDR3 is TGTGCCAGCTCGCTTTCGGACAGCACTGAAGCTTTCTTT.

V and J are TRBV11-2 and TRBJ2-1; 13 positions match TRBD2. V trimming: 2 bases; J trimming: 9 bases; junction bases outside the gene matches: 4. Per germline, CDR1 SGHAT and CDR2 FQNNGV. This CDR3 comprises 15 residues. As DNA, the CDR3 is TGTGCCAGCAGCTTAACTAGCGGGGGGGCCCTTGAGCAGTTCTTC. Translation gives CASSLTSGGALEQFF.

V gene TRBV5-6 combines with J gene TRBJ2-3; 8 nucleotides line up with TRBD1. Unmatched junction bases numbered 0, after V lost 8 bases and J lost 1 base. This CDR3 comprises 12 residues. Germline-derived CDR1 and CDR2 are SGHDT and YYEEEE. The CDR3 DNA follows: TGTGCCAGGGGACAGGGCACAGATACGCAGTATTTT. Encoded protein: CARGQGTDTQYF.

This clone was seen only a few times. The chain carries TRBV5-8 and TRBJ2-3; 7 nucleotides match TRBD1. CDR1 and CDR2 (germline): SGHTS, YDEGEE. Trimming cost V 4 bases and J 0 bases; bases outside gene matches: 5. The CDR3 runs to 15 residues. The chain's CDR3 is CASSHNRGSTDTQYF. In DNA, the CDR3 is TGTGCCAGCAGCCACAACAGGGGTAGCACAGATACGCAGTATTTT.

In the case of this clone: The same CDR3 can be traced to other DNA sequences in this sample. Here the CDR3 DNA reads TGTGCCAGCAGCCCCAGGAAGAACACTGAAGCTTTCTTT. Protein: CASSPRKNTEAFF. V is TRBV13 and J is TRBJ1-1; D is unresolved. Germline values: CDR1 PRHDT, CDR2 FYEKMQ (reference sequence). V gave up 5 bases and J gave up 1 base, with 8 bases separating them. CDR3 length: 13 residues.

This chain joins TRBV6-1 and TRBJ2-1, with a weak D call TRBD1 (6 bases). The ends were cut back, 7 bases at V and 10 bases at J, with 23 bases in the middle. Germline lookup yields CDR1 MNHNS and CDR2 SASEGT. The CDR3 has 15 residues. For the CDR3, the DNA is TGTGCCAGCAACCCGCCAGGGGCGTTTTCAAGAGAGCAGTTCTTC. Its translation: CASNPPGAFSREQFF.

This clone was observed a few times. This chain links TRBV5-4 with TRBJ1-2, with TRBD1 as a possible D gene (5 bases). Per the germline V gene, CDR1 is SGHNT and CDR2 is YYREEE (reference sequence). Trimming pared 2 bases from V and 4 bases from J, leaving 9 bases between. The CDR3 totals 13 residues. The CDR3: CASSLAGFYGYTF. The CDR3 DNA sequence: TGTGCCAGCAGCTTAGCAGGGTTCTATGGCTACACCTTC.

This chain uses TRBV11-2 with TRBJ2-5, with TRBD1 matching over 8 bases. The germline CDR1 and CDR2 sequences are SGHAT and FQNNGV. V dropped 5 bases and J dropped 3; count of bases not matched to a gene: 8. The CDR3 has 15 residues. The CDR3 is CASSAQGVPKETQYF. CDR3 coding DNA: TGTGCCAGCAGCGCACAGGGGGTACCGAAAGAGACCCAGTACTTC.

The V call is TRBV5-1, the J call TRBJ2-1; D unresolved. Germline V lookup: CDR1 SGHRS, CDR2 YFSETQ. The CDR3 has 14 amino acids. V was shortened by 5 bases and J by 6 bases, with 15 bases between the two germline ends. The CDR3 spells CASSPNVDTNEQFF. The CDR3 DNA sequence: TGCGCCAGCAGTCCTAATGTCGACACCAATGAGCAGTTCTTC.

This sequence joins TRBV19 and TRBJ1-4; a possible D gene is TRBD1 (6 bases). The CDR3 runs to 14 residues. CDR1 and CDR2 (germline): LNHDA, SQIVND (reference sequence). V was clipped by 9 bases and J by 8 bases, with 19 bases between them. CDR3 amino acids: CASTPGGAGEKLFF. CDR3 in DNA: TGTGCCAGCACCCCGGGGGGGGCTGGGGAAAAACTGTTTTTT.

The V call is TRBV15, the J call TRBJ2-7; tentatively, D is TRBD1 (6 bases). This CDR3 contains 14 residues. Trimming took 0 bases from V and 6 from J, leaving 12 bases between them. Germline assignment: CDR1 LNHNV and CDR2 YYDKDF (reference sequence). The CDR3 sequence is CATSRDPTGREQYF. The CDR3 DNA reads TGTGCCACCAGCAGAGATCCTACAGGGCGCGAGCAGTACTTC.

The chain uses TRBV7-9 and TRBJ2-5; 7 bases are shared with TRBD2. The germline gives CDR1 SEHNR, CDR2 FQNEAQ (reference sequence). V trimming: 4 bases; J trimming: 4 bases; junction bases outside the gene matches: 15. The CDR3 totals 17 residues. CDR3 sequence (DNA): TGTGCCAGCAGCTCACCAAGGGCCCGACTAGCTGGAGAGACCCAGTACTTC. Protein sequence: CASSSPRARLAGETQYF.

V and J are TRBV7-9 and TRBJ2-5, with 10 bases that match TRBD1. From germline, CDR1 is SEHNR and CDR2 FQNEAQ (reference sequence). The CDR3 covers 14 residues. V lost 5 bases to trimming and J lost 4 bases; unmatched junction nucleotides: 4. This CDR3 reads CASSPGTGVETQYF. The CDR3 DNA reads TGTGCCAGCAGCCCCGGGACAGGGGTAGAGACCCAGTACTTC. The variable domain in full, with the rest retrieved from reference TRBV7-9 and TRBJ2-5, is DTGVSQNPRHKITKRGQNVTFRCDPISEHNRLYWYRQTLGQGPEFLTYFQNEAQLEKSRLLSDRFSAERPKGSFSTLEIQRTEQGDSAMYLCASSPGTGVETQYFGPGTRLLVL.

This chain links TRBV19 with TRBJ2-7, with 7 bases lining up with TRBD1. The CDR3 is made up of 14 amino acids. Trimming cost V 4 bases and J 3 bases; bases outside gene matches: 6. Germline-derived CDR1 and CDR2 are LNHDA and SQIVND (reference sequence). CDR3 sequence (DNA): TGTGCCAGTAGTACGACAGGGTGGGACTACGAGCAGTACTTC. It codes for CASSTTGWDYEQYF.

The chain uses TRBV9 and TRBJ2-5, with TRBD1 matching 7 bases. The CDR3 has 16 amino acids. Trimming removed 0 bases from V and 1 base from J; junction bases left unmatched: 6. The germline V gene encodes CDR1 SGDLS and CDR2 YYNGEE. The CDR3 DNA reads as TGTGCCAGCAGCGTAGCTACGTCAGGGGGCCAAGAGACCCAGTACTTC. Translating gives CASSVATSGGQETQYF.

This chain uses TRBV27 with TRBJ1-4; a possible D gene is TRBD1 (6 bases). The germline V gene has CDR1 MNHEY and CDR2 SMNVEV (reference sequence). This CDR3 is built from 16 residues. Trimming took 6 bases from V and 0 from J, leaving 14 bases between them. The CDR3 spells CASRKDRSATNEKLFF. In DNA form, the CDR3 reads TGTGCCAGCAGGAAAGACAGGAGTGCAACTAATGAAAAACTGTTTTTT.

This clone was found a few times. This chain links TRBV5-4 with TRBJ2-1; 15 nucleotides line up with TRBD2. This CDR3 is 17 amino acids long. Germline CDR1 is SGHNT and CDR2 is YYREEE (reference sequence). J gave up 5 bases and V 3 bases, and 6 bases lay outside the gene matches. CDR3 loop: CASSSGLAGGFNNEQFF. CDR3 coding DNA: TGTGCCAGCAGCTCGGGACTAGCGGGGGGCTTTAACAATGAGCAGTTCTTC.

The J gene is TRBJ2-1, the V gene TRBV2; 9 positions agree with TRBD1. The junction had 6 bases not matched to a gene; V was cut back by 7 bases and J by 8 bases. Germline loops: CDR1 SNHLY, CDR2 FYNNEI. The CDR3 is made up of 13 amino acids. Here the CDR3 reads CASTRDRVDEQFF. The CDR3 region has the DNA TGTGCCAGCACCCGGGACAGGGTAGATGAGCAGTTCTTC. Using reference TRBV2 and TRBJ2-1 for the parts outside the CDR3, the full variable domain is EPEVTQTPSHQVTQMGQEVILRCVPISNHLYFYWYRQILGQKVEFLVSFYNNEISEKSEIFDDQFSVERPDGSNFTLKIRSTKLEDSAMYFCASTRDRVDEQFFGPGTRLTVL.